The 13 T cell receptor beta chains listed next were all sequenced from one sample in a study of graft-versus-host responses after intestinal transplantation. The antigens these receptors bind are not known. Data came from immunoSEQ multiplex PCR; TCRdb stores just in-frame clones and leaves some out. The sample lists about 85,000 clones, 91% occurring once. Source: unstimulated CD8+ T cells sorted from spleen or lymph node cells, taken before transplant. These receptors were obtained from a human donor who was the organ donor for an intestinal transplant.

V gene TRBV7-2 combines with J gene TRBJ2-1; TRBD2 is a possible D gene (6 bases). The CDR3 runs 16 residues. Germline-derived CDR1 and CDR2 are SGHTA and FQGNSA. Trimming took off 8 bases at V and 6 bases at J, with 23 bases between the two ends. The CDR3 reads CASALADGSWGNEQFF. CDR3 bases: TGTGCCAGCGCTCTAGCCGACGGGAGTTGGGGCAATGAGCAGTTCTTC.

This clone was seen just once. DNA of the CDR3: TGTGCCAGCATTGCGAACCCTAGCACAGATACGCAGTATTTT. Residues: CASIANPSTDTQYF. The chain carries TRBV6-1 and TRBJ2-3; D is uncertain. The CDR3 runs to 14 residues. The germline CDR1 and CDR2 sequences are MNHNS and SASEGT. V dropped 7 bases and J dropped 0 bases, with 11 bases sitting between them.

J is TRBJ1-5 and V is TRBV4-1; TRBD1 matches 7 bases. The CDR3 totals 14 residues. V was pared by 4 bases and J by 3 bases, with 3 bases of the junction left unmatched. Germline V gene data show CDR1 as MGHRA and CDR2 as YSYEKL. This CDR3 reads CASSRGTVNQPQHF. The CDR3 DNA reads TGCGCCAGCAGCCGCGGGACAGTCAATCAGCCCCAGCATTTT.

The chain has TRBV21-1 and TRBJ2-5; the D segment call TRBD2 is taken from the table without a DNA check. The assigned J gene may be wrong: the sequence end matches TRBJ2-7 better. TRBV21-1 is reported as a pseudogene. This CDR3 has 15 amino acids. CDR3: CASSKPRVPNCEQYF. CDR3 sequence (DNA): TGTGCCAGCAGCAAGCCGCGGGTTCCCAATTGCGAGCAGTACTTC.

The chain carries TRBV6-5 and TRBJ2-3; 9 bases match TRBD2. Unmatched junction bases numbered 4, after V lost 0 bases and J lost 3 bases. The CDR3 sequence is 16 residues long. Germline CDR1 and CDR2: MNHEY and SVGAGI. The CDR3 bases are TGTGCCAGCAGTTACTCGTCGGCGGGAGGGACAGATACGCAGTATTTT. Protein product: CASSYSSAGGTDTQYF.

This clone was observed a few times. The gene calls are TRBV27 and TRBJ2-7, with 7 bases matching TRBD1. This CDR3 is built from 12 residues. V shed 5 bases and J 5 bases; nucleotides not matched to a gene: 3. Per the germline V gene, CDR1 is MNHEY and CDR2 is SMNVEV (reference sequence). CDR3 sequence (DNA): TGTGCCAGCAGTCCGACAGGGAACGAGCAGTACTTC. Translating it yields CASSPTGNEQYF.

J is TRBJ2-3 and V is TRBV4-1, with D unresolved. V was pared by 0 bases and J by 0 bases, with 7 bases between. Germline-derived CDR1 and CDR2 are MGHRA and YSYEKL. The length of the CDR3 is 15 residues. In nucleotides, the CDR3 is TGCGCCAGCAGCCAAGAAGCGAGAAGCACAGATACGCAGTATTTT. This sequence encodes CASSQEARSTDTQYF.

The rearrangement uses TRBV4-1 and TRBJ2-7; 11 bases agree with TRBD1. CDR3 length: 15 amino acids. Germline V gives CDR1 MGHRA, CDR2 YSYEKL. J gave up 0 bases and V 3 bases, and 1 base lay outside the gene matches. The CDR3 here is CASSHGTGGSYEQYF. The CDR3 coding sequence is TGCGCCAGCAGCCATGGGACAGGGGGCTCCTACGAGCAGTACTTC.

A word on this clone: The junction does not match germline at one end; this may be a read error. The gene calls are TRBV9 and TRBJ2-3; 7 bases align to TRBD2. CDR1 is SGDLS and CDR2 is YYNGEE in the germline V gene. The CDR3 runs 16 residues. CDR3: CASSEGGSASTDTRYF. The CDR3, as DNA: TGTGCCAGCAGCGAGGGCGGGAGCGCTAGCACAGATACGCGGTATTTT. Full variable domain (rest looked up from reference TRBV9 and TRBJ2-3): DSGVTQTPKHLITATGQRVTLRCSPRSGDLSVYWYQQSLDQGLQFLIQYYNGEERAKGNILERFSAQQFPDLHSELNLSSLELGDSALYFCASSEGGSASTDTRYFGPGTRLTVL.

Comment on this clone: The same CDR3 can be traced to other DNA sequences in this sample. The genes are TRBV2 and TRBJ2-7, with unresolved D. The CDR3 totals 13 residues. Trimming cost V 3 bases and J 6 bases, with 12 bases left between them. Germline V gene data show CDR1 as SNHLY and CDR2 as FYNNEI. Here the CDR3 DNA reads TGTGCCAGCAGTGAGGCGCCACCCCCCGAGCAGTACTTC. This sequence encodes CASSEAPPPEQYF.

J is TRBJ1-5 and V is TRBV4-1; D may be TRBD1 (5 bases). The CDR3 is 16 residues long. The germline V and J ends were trimmed by 4 bases and 0 bases, with 13 bases remaining between them. The germline gives CDR1 MGHRA, CDR2 YSYEKL. The CDR3 DNA follows: TGCGCCAGCAGCCTGGACGGGGGGTATAGCAATCAGCCCCAGCATTTT. It encodes CASSLDGGYSNQPQHF.

The chain has TRBV4-1 and TRBJ2-3; D is undetermined. CDR1 is MGHRA, CDR2 YSYEKL, per germline. The germline V and J ends were trimmed by 0 bases and 2 bases, with 12 bases remaining between them. The CDR3 loop spans 16 amino acids. The CDR3 spells CASSQEGGRNTDTQYF. DNA of the CDR3: TGCGCCAGCAGCCAAGAAGGCGGACGGAACACAGATACGCAGTATTTT.

The gene calls are TRBV7-9 and TRBJ1-1; maybe TRBD1 (6 bases). CDR3 length: 14 residues. Trimming stripped 1 base from V and 4 bases from J, with 10 bases between. CDR1 SEHNR and CDR2 FQNEAQ come from the germline V gene (reference sequence). The CDR3 reads CASSLEGGGTEAFF. The CDR3 bases are TGTGCCAGCAGCTTAGAAGGGGGAGGCACTGAAGCTTTCTTT.